These T cell receptor beta chains were read from a single sample in a study of cytomegalovirus exposure and HLA in healthy donors. Repertoires were generated with immunoSEQ multiplex PCR, while TCRdb's copy carries only in-frame clones and drops some. Found here are some 120,000 clones, less than 20% of them singletons; the top ten hold 1.9%. Sequencing input: PBMCs. The receptors here all came from a woman in her late teens or twenties in good health and CMV-seronegative. Each CDR3 is given with its conserved first and last residue. The D gene is left open where the match is weak. Part of the rows lack a size; the others show once, few, many or a class for expanded clones.

>TRBJ2-7|few|TRBV4-2|12|NA
CASSRGAYEQYF
TGTGCCAGCAGCCGCGGGGCCTACGAGCAGTACTTC
>TRBJ2-2|many|TRBV19|16|NA
CASSILDLGIPGELFF
TGTGCCAGTAGTATTTTGGATTTGGGCATCCCCGGGGAGCTGTTTTTT
>TRBJ1-1|few|TRBV10-3|14|TRBD1
CAISVGGGDTEAFF
TGTGCCATCAGTGTAGGGGGCGGGGACACTGAAGCTTTCTTT
>TRBJ1-2|NA|TRBV4-1|15|NA
CASSQEFGGSYGYTF
TGCGCCAGCAGCCAAGAATTTGGGGGCTCCTATGGCTACACCTTC
>TRBJ2-1|NA|TRBV7-2|14|NA
CASSLARYYNEQFF
TGTGCCAGCAGCTTAGCGCGCTACTACAATGAGCAGTTCTTC
>TRBJ2-7|NA|TRBV5-1|12|NA
CASRRDSYEQYF
TGCGCCAGCAGACGGGATTCCTACGAGCAGTACTTC
>TRBJ2-6|NA|TRBV27|16|NA
CASRYLEASGANVLTF
TGTGCCAGCAGGTATCTCGAGGCCTCTGGGGCCAACGTCCTGACTTTC
>TRBJ2-1|NA|TRBV19|18|TRBD2
CASSKGSGGALSYNEQFF
TGTGCCAGTAGTAAGGGTAGCGGGGGGGCTCTCTCCTACAATGAGCAGTTCTTC
>TRBJ1-4|NA|TRBV6-1|14|TRBD1
CASRADRGEAKLFF
TGTGCCAGCAGGGCGGACAGGGGGGAGGCAAAACTGTTTTTT
>TRBJ2-3|few|TRBV29-1|14|TRBD2
CSAHRGGSIDTQYF
TGCAGCGCACACCGGGGGGGGAGCATAGATACGCAGTATTTT
>TRBJ2-7|few|TRBV4-2|17|TRBD2
CASSQDRLAEYSYEQYF
TGTGCCAGCAGCCAAGATAGGCTAGCGGAATACTCCTACGAGCAGTACTTC
>TRBJ2-5|few|TRBV2|15|NA
CASSGLGGSGETQYF
TGTGCCAGCAGTGGGCTAGGGGGTAGTGGGGAGACCCAGTACTTC
>TRBJ1-4|many|TRBV2|15|NA
CASSETGRGREKLFF
TGTGCCAGCAGTGAGACTGGGAGGGGAAGGGAAAAACTGTTTTTT
>TRBJ2-1|few|TRBV4-3|17|TRBD1
CASSHRTTGTEYNEQFF
TGCGCCAGCAGCCACCGTACTACCGGGACAGAATACAATGAGCAGTTCTTC
>TRBJ2-7|NA|TRBV7-9|14|TRBD1
CASTTGTGRDEQYF
TGTGCCAGCACCACCGGGACAGGGCGGGACGAGCAGTACTTC
>TRBJ1-4|NA|TRBV5-5|14|TRBD1
CASSPGTGIEKLFF
TGTGCCAGCAGCCCCGGGACAGGGATTGAAAAACTGTTTTTT
>TRBJ2-1|NA|TRBV5-1|15|TRBD2
CASSPSGGRYNEQFF
TGCGCCAGCAGCCCTAGCGGGGGGAGGTACAATGAGCAGTTCTTC
>TRBJ2-7|few|TRBV7-3|14|NA
CASSLGGAGHEQYF
TGTGCCAGCAGCCTTGGTGGGGCGGGGCACGAGCAGTACTTC
>TRBJ2-5|few|TRBV25-1|15|NA
CASSGWGGGQETQYF
TGTGCCAGCAGTGGGTGGGGAGGGGGTCAAGAGACCCAGTACTTC
>TRBJ2-7|few|TRBV23-1|15|TRBD1
CASIVVGQSCYEQYF
TGCGCCAGCATAGTTGTGGGACAGTCTTGCTACGAGCAGTACTTC
>TRBJ2-1|once|TRBV11-2|18|TRBD2
CASSLAGGLAGEAWGKFF
TGTGCCAGCAGCTTAGCCGGCGGACTAGCGGGAGAAGCCTGGGGTAAGTTCTTC
>TRBJ2-2|few|TRBV7-7|14|NA
CASSRDRGTGELFF
TGTGCCAGCAGCCGGGATCGGGGCACCGGGGAGCTGTTTTTT
>TRBJ1-1|NA|TRBV19|13|NA
CASSNRVGTEAFF
TGTGCCAGTAGCAACAGGGTGGGCACTGAAGCTTTCTTT
>TRBJ2-5|NA|TRBV19|15|TRBD1
CASSTTTGPLETQYF
TGTGCCAGTAGTACTACGACAGGGCCCCTGGAGACCCAGTACTTC
>TRBJ2-3|few|TRBV9|15|NA
CASSDDRDYTDTQYF
TGTGCCAGCAGCGACGACAGAGATTACACAGATACGCAGTATTTT
>TRBJ2-3|few|TRBV5-1|15|NA
CASSLGRGSTDTQYF
TGCGCCAGCAGCTTAGGGAGAGGGAGCACAGATACGCAGTATTTT
>TRBJ1-3|once|TRBV7-2|16|NA
CASSLTGASSGNTIYF
TGTGCCAGCAGCTTAACTGGAGCCAGCTCTGGAAACACCATATATTTT
>TRBJ1-2|NA|TRBV18|13|NA
CASSPEQSYGYTF
TGTGCCAGCTCACCAGAACAGAGCTATGGCTACACCTTC
>TRBJ2-2|few|TRBV7-3|12|NA
CASGRTTGELFF
TGTGCCAGCGGGCGGACTACCGGGGAGCTGTTTTTT
>TRBJ2-7|NA|TRBV6-1|15|TRBD1
CASSEMTGGAREQYF
TGTGCCAGCAGTGAAATGACAGGGGGTGCGCGGGAGCAGTACTTC
>TRBJ1-5|NA|TRBV28|18|NA
CASSLYRDAPYSNQPQHF
TGTGCCAGCAGTTTATACAGGGACGCACCTTATAGCAATCAGCCCCAGCATTTT
>TRBJ2-2|NA|TRBV9|16|TRBD2
CASSVEASGGTGELFF
TGTGCCAGCAGCGTAGAAGCTAGCGGGGGCACCGGGGAGCTGTTTTTT
>TRBJ1-3|NA|TRBV30|17|TRBD1
CAWSSGTVGPDGNTIYF
TGTGCCTGGAGTTCCGGGACAGTGGGGCCGGATGGAAACACCATATATTTT
>TRBJ2-1|NA|TRBV7-3|15|TRBD2
CASSLGLAYYNEQFF
TGTGCCAGCAGCTTGGGACTAGCGTACTACAATGAGCAGTTCTTC